These 23 T cell receptor beta chains were sequenced from one sample in a study of blood T cell repertoires in COVID-19. Profiled with immunoSEQ multiplex PCR; TCRdb holds only in-frame clones, not every one. The data hold roughly 200,000 clones, with about 86% observed a single time. Material for sequencing was PBMCs or T cells enriched from blood (not recorded which). These receptors were taken from a woman between 40 and 50 years old with acute COVID-19.

The chain joins TRBV5-6 to TRBJ1-2; a weak D match, TRBD1 (5 bases). CDR1 and CDR2 (germline): SGHDT, YYEEEE. V lost 0 bases and J lost 6, with 9 bases in between. CDR3 size: 13 residues. CDR3 coding DNA: TGTGCCAGCAGCTTGGGCCAGGGCGATGGCTACACCTTC. Translated: CASSLGQGDGYTF.

The rearrangement uses TRBV28 and TRBJ1-2; 8 nucleotides align to TRBD1. In germline, CDR1 is MDHEN, CDR2 SYDVKM. V lost 7 bases, J lost 8 bases, and 9 bases stayed unmatched. The CDR3 extends over 13 amino acids. The CDR3 coding sequence is TGTGCCAGCACCCGGCAGGGGGCTAGAGGCTACACCTTC. This encodes CASTRQGARGYTF.

This clone was detected only a few times. The CDR3 is CASSRGRTSGYNEQFF. In nucleotides, the CDR3 is TGTGCCAGCAGCCGAGGTAGGACTAGCGGATACAATGAGCAGTTCTTC. The chain employs TRBV14 and TRBJ2-1; TRBD2 matches at 10 bases. The CDR3 has 16 residues. V was clipped by 4 bases and J by 4 bases; unmatched bases: 7. Germline CDR1 reads SGHDN; CDR2 reads FVKESK.

This clone was picked up a small number of times. The chain recombines TRBV2 with TRBJ2-1; TRBD2 matches 10 bases. Germline CDR1 SNHLY, CDR2 FYNNEI. With 8 bases clipped from V and 3 bases from J, the junction kept 19 bases outside the gene matches. There are 19 residues in the CDR3. For the CDR3, the DNA is TGTGCCAGCTACGAAGGGCAGCTAGCGGGAGATGATTTCTACAATGAGCAGTTCTTC. It encodes CASYEGQLAGDDFYNEQFF.

The chain combines TRBV4-2 with TRBJ2-2; TRBD2 might be the D (5 bases). The V gene's germline CDR1 is LGHNA and CDR2 YNFKEQ. The CDR3 has 14 amino acids. V lost 0 bases to trimming and J lost 7 bases, with 9 bases between them. In DNA form, the CDR3 reads TGTGCCAGCAGCCAAGATCGACGGGACGGGGAGCTGTTTTTT. Protein: CASSQDRRDGELFF.

The genes are TRBV10-2 and TRBJ1-1; D is ambiguous. The length of the CDR3 is 15 residues. Per germline, CDR1 WSHSY and CDR2 SAAADI. Trimming shortened V by 2 bases and J by 1 base, and 11 bases separated the two germline ends. CDR3 sequence (DNA): TGCGCCAGCAGTGAGGACTTTTCCGGGAACACTGAAGCTTTCTTT. Amino acid sequence: CASSEDFSGNTEAFF.

The rearrangement links TRBV28 to TRBJ2-5; 8 bases line up with TRBD1. The CDR3 contains 15 residues. J was trimmed by 3 bases and V by 2 bases; bases with no gene match: 5. Per germline, CDR1 MDHEN and CDR2 SYDVKM. CDR3 sequence: CASSLQGATEETQYF. CDR3 DNA: TGTGCCAGCAGTTTACAGGGGGCGACTGAAGAGACCCAGTACTTC.

V is TRBV19 and J is TRBJ2-3, with 13 bases matching TRBD2. Germline V CDR1 and CDR2: LNHDA, SQIVND (reference sequence). This CDR3 spans 17 amino acids. V dropped 0 bases and J dropped 6; count of bases not matched to a gene: 6. The CDR3 sequence is CASSIDPRTSGSDTQYF. DNA of the CDR3: TGTGCCAGTAGTATAGATCCTCGGACTAGCGGGAGTGATACGCAGTATTTT.

This rearrangement joins TRBV7-9 to TRBJ1-1; D remains ambiguous. V dropped 4 bases and J dropped 1 base, with 13 bases sitting between them. The CDR3 totals 15 residues. Germline V gene data show CDR1 as SEHNR and CDR2 as FQNEAQ (reference sequence). The CDR3 loop reads CASSSTPGWNTEAFF. CDR3 DNA: TGTGCCAGCAGCTCGACCCCCGGGTGGAACACTGAAGCTTTCTTT.

This CDR3 is CASSPGTSGSNEQFF. CDR3 sequence (DNA): TGTGCCAGCAGCCCCGGGACTAGCGGGAGTAATGAGCAGTTCTTC. The rearrangement uses TRBV6-5 and TRBJ2-1, with 14 bases fitting TRBD2. V shed 6 bases, J shed 7 bases, and the junction held 5 bases outside the gene matches. The CDR3 has 15 amino acids. Germline lookup yields CDR1 MNHEY and CDR2 SVGAGI.

V is TRBV2 and J is TRBJ2-1, with D perhaps matching TRBD2 (6 bases). Trimming cost V 3 bases and J 9 bases, with 21 bases left between them. CDR1 is SNHLY, CDR2 FYNNEI, per germline. The CDR3 runs 16 residues. DNA of the CDR3: TGTGCCAGCAGTGATGGCGGGACTGCTAGGGTCGGTGAGCAGTTCTTC. Translating it yields CASSDGGTARVGEQFF.

The V and J genes are TRBV28 and TRBJ1-5, with TRBD1 matching 7 bases. V shed 5 bases, J shed 7 bases, and the junction held 11 bases outside the gene matches. The CDR3 extends over 15 amino acids. Germline-derived CDR1 and CDR2 are MDHEN and SYDVKM. CDR3: CASSPSTGNRQPQHF. DNA of the CDR3: TGTGCCAGCAGTCCTTCGACAGGGAATCGACAGCCCCAGCATTTT.

The chain is built from TRBV5-5 and TRBJ1-2; D is unresolved. This CDR3 spans 14 amino acids. V was trimmed by 0 bases and J by 0 bases, leaving 6 bases between them. CDR1 is SGHKS and CDR2 is YYEKEE in the germline V gene (reference sequence). The chain's CDR3 is CASSLAVANYGYTF. The CDR3 bases are TGTGCCAGCAGCTTGGCGGTGGCTAACTATGGCTACACCTTC.

The V and J genes are TRBV13 and TRBJ2-3, with TRBD2 as a possible D gene (6 bases). The V gene lost 5 bases and the J gene lost 3 bases, with 21 bases spanning the gap. The germline V gene has CDR1 PRHDT and CDR2 FYEKMQ (reference sequence). This CDR3 spans 17 amino acids. CDR3 residues: CASSPGGLRTETDTQYF. DNA of the CDR3: TGTGCCAGCAGCCCCGGGGGACTTCGCACCGAAACAGATACGCAGTATTTT.

This chain connects TRBV6-7 to TRBJ2-7; D might be TRBD1 (5 bases). TRBV6-7 is assigned to the ORF class and has an uncertain function. V lost 0 bases and J lost 5, with 11 bases in between. The CDR3 length is 14 residues. The CDR3 DNA is TGTGCCAGCAGTTACTCGAATTCCAGGGACGAGCAGTACTTC. Its translation: CASSYSNSRDEQYF.

Worth noting for this clone: The sample contains more than one DNA sequence encoding this CDR3. The chain recombines TRBV6-5 with TRBJ2-7, with D hard to call. V lost 6 bases and J lost 4, with 7 bases in between. There are 11 residues in the CDR3. Per germline, CDR1 MNHEY and CDR2 SVGAGI. The CDR3 here is CASSSPYEQYF. The CDR3 DNA is TGTGCCAGCAGCTCTCCTTACGAGCAGTACTTC.

The gene calls are TRBV28 and TRBJ2-3, with D tentatively TRBD2 (6 bases). This CDR3 spans 17 amino acids. Germline assignment: CDR1 MDHEN and CDR2 SYDVKM. V lost 5 bases and J lost 3, with 21 bases in between. CDR3 bases: TGTGCCAGCAGTCACCTCCGAGGGCGGGAAATGACAGATACGCAGTATTTT. Its protein product is CASSHLRGREMTDTQYF.

This clone was observed a few times. The chain links TRBV9 to TRBJ1-6; 9 positions match TRBD1. Germline V gene data show CDR1 as SGDLS and CDR2 as YYNGEE. CDR3 length equals 16 residues. J gave up 4 bases and V 3 bases, and 5 bases lay outside the gene matches. CDR3 DNA sequence: TGTGCCAGCAGCGGCGACAGGGGGAGGTATAATTCACCCCTCCACTTT. Translation gives CASSGDRGRYNSPLHF. The full variable domain, completed using reference TRBV9 and TRBJ1-6, is DSGVTQTPKHLITATGQRVTLRCSPRSGDLSVYWYQQSLDQGLQFLIQYYNGEERAKGNILERFSAQQFPDLHSELNLSSLELGDSALYFCASSGDRGRYNSPLHFGNGTRLTVT.

This clone was recorded a few times. The CDR3 here is CASSLKLAGGLTDTYEQYF. Here the CDR3 DNA reads TGTGCCAGCAGTTTGAAACTAGCGGGAGGTCTTACAGATACCTACGAGCAGTACTTC. The genes are TRBV28 and TRBJ2-7, with TRBD2 matching over 12 bases. Trimming removed 3 bases from V and 2 bases from J; junction bases left unmatched: 14. This CDR3 has 19 amino acids. In germline, CDR1 is MDHEN, CDR2 SYDVKM.

The rearrangement uses TRBV10-3 and TRBJ2-7, with TRBD2 matching over 8 bases. The CDR3 extends over 14 amino acids. The germline V gene has CDR1 ENHRY and CDR2 SYGVKD. With V trimmed by 7 bases and J by 0 bases, 5 bases remained unmatched. The CDR3 region is CAINFSGASYEQYF. CDR3 nucleotide sequence: TGTGCCATCAACTTTAGCGGGGCCTCCTACGAGCAGTACTTC.

The gene calls are TRBV11-3 and TRBJ2-3, with 12 bases that match TRBD2. V lost 4 bases, J lost 5 bases, and 7 bases stayed unmatched. From germline, CDR1 is SGHNT and CDR2 YENEEA. The CDR3 runs 16 residues. CDR3 DNA sequence: TGTGCCAGCAGCTCTCGACTAGCGGGAGTGAAAGATACGCAGTATTTT. It is translated as CASSSRLAGVKDTQYF.

The chain links TRBV9 to TRBJ1-5; D is uncertain. Germline V CDR1 and CDR2: SGDLS, YYNGEE. The CDR3 is made up of 13 amino acids. The V gene lost 4 bases and the J gene lost 7 bases, with 12 bases spanning the gap. CDR3 bases: TGTGCCAGCAGCAGCGGTGAGGGACAGCCCCAGCATTTT. Its translation: CASSSGEGQPQHF.

The gene calls are TRBV11-3 and TRBJ1-1, with TRBD1 identical over 10 bases. This CDR3 is 16 amino acids long. The germline gives CDR1 SGHNT, CDR2 YENEEA. V lost 5 bases and J lost 4; bases outside the gene matches: 10. Here the CDR3 reads CASSDRDRGLGTEAFF. The CDR3 nucleotides read TGTGCCAGCAGCGATAGAGACAGGGGGCTAGGCACTGAAGCTTTCTTT. Drawing the rest from reference TRBV11-3 and TRBJ1-1, the complete variable domain is EAGVVQSPRYKIIEKKQPVAFWCNPISGHNTLYWYLQNLGQGPELLIRYENEEAVDDSQLPKDRFSAERLKGVDSTLKIQPAELGDSAVYLCASSDRDRGLGTEAFFGQGTRLTVV.